The clone carrying this TCR beta chain has only one observation. Its antigen is unknown. Germline V gene lookup returns CDR1 SEHNR and CDR2 FQNEAQ (reference sequence). The CDR3 loop spans 19 amino acids. Unmatched junction bases numbered 14, after V lost 5 bases and J lost 0 bases. This sample was taken from a study of vaccination and CD4 T cells after COVID-19. About the research overall: As control conditions, cultures were given either a CEFX pool serving as positive control, an HIV-1 Nef pool, or no peptide at all.

The sample's treatment: approximately nine-day PBMC culture with coronavirus spike peptide pools or control peptides (ViraFEST assay). US Alpha, Beta and Delta variants postdated the positive PCR dates, which ran from March to December 2020. An Oncomine TCR Beta short-read assay was used to sequence the DNA from cultured CD4+ T cells. TCRdb called the PCR reads again in MiXCR, with one record for every CDR3 protein. Of approximately 15,000 distinct CDR3 sequences in the sample, 40% to 65% were seen once. Study-wide results and caveats: Vaccine-specific clones in convalescent patients were spike mono-reactive in 304 of 307 cases.

This clonotype was sampled from a human donor who had recovered from COVID-19. V gene TRBV7-9 combines with J gene TRBJ2-7; 12 nucleotides match TRBD2. Source: CD4+ T cells from blood, cultured in vitro, taken before SARS-CoV-2 vaccination. The CDR3 DNA reads TGTGCCAGCAGCACCGCGAGGCTCGGGACTAGCGGGTACTCCTACGAGCAGTACTTC. Translation: CASSTARLGTSGYSYEQYF.